This TCR beta chain was profiled in a study of T cell responses to AZD1222 COVID-19 vaccine. The V end was cut by 3 bases, the J end by 0 bases, with 12 bases between. This CDR3 contains 15 residues. Germline V gene lookup returns CDR1 KGHSH and CDR2 LQKENI. Repertoires were generated with immunoSEQ multiplex PCR, while TCRdb's copy carries only in-frame clones and drops some. The sample records 120,000 or so clones, 85% to 90% being singletons. The material was peripheral blood, obtained on day 0 of AZD1222 vaccination. The clonotype was recovered from an adult in good health. This rearrangement joins TRBV18 to TRBJ2-7, with unresolved D. The CDR3 spells CASSPGKTNSYEQYF. The CDR3 region has the DNA TGTGCCAGCTCACCGGGGAAGACCAACTCCTACGAGCAGTACTTC.